This TCR beta chain originates from a study of blood T cell repertoires in COVID-19. Study at large: The origin of the acute and convalescent COVID-19 samples was the United States, Italy and Spain. T cells, B-cell-depleted T cells, or PBMCs provided the cDNA or gDNA that served as material.

Germline trimming cut 3 bases from V and 5 bases from J; bases unmatched to any gene: 6. This CDR3 has 14 amino acids. Germline loops: CDR1 MDHEN, CDR2 SYDVKM. Under the authors' procedure: Cell counts per sample came from amplifying reference gene primers. Produced via immunoSEQ multiplex PCR; TCRdb's table is partial and in-frame only. The V and J calls and clone size come from that table; D and trimming were worked out from the DNA. This table holds over 200,000 clones, 88% found once. Sequencing was performed on peripheral blood. The clonotype was recovered from a man in his 60s who had recovered from COVID-19. The chain carries TRBV28 and TRBJ1-1, with 7 bases aligning to TRBD1. CDR3 bases: TGTGCCAGCAGTTTCGACAGGGTCAGAACTGAAGCTTTCTTT. Translating it yields CASSFDRVRTEAFF.